The rows below give T cell receptor beta chains drawn from one sample of a study of T cell changes during pregnancy in multiple sclerosis. TCRdb's copy holds only in-frame clones and misses some; the assay was immunoSEQ multiplex PCR. The sample carries 93,000 or so clones, approximately 90% recorded once. The material sequenced was peripheral blood, taken before pregnancy. The source of these receptors is a female donor with multiple sclerosis, enrolled in a pregnancy study. CDR3s include the opening cysteine and the closing phenylalanine or tryptophan. Each record gives: CDR3 protein, J gene, V gene.

CDR3aa: CASQDGGLAGVWFRNEQFF; j_gene: TRBJ2-1; v_gene: TRBV7-9
CDR3aa: CASSFPGQREGGELFF; j_gene: TRBJ2-2; v_gene: TRBV7-9
CDR3aa: CASSLGLAGGLNTGELFF; j_gene: TRBJ2-2; v_gene: TRBV9
CDR3aa: CASSQVNIWGGRETDTQYF; j_gene: TRBJ2-3; v_gene: TRBV4-3
CDR3aa: CASSVESDRDYEQYF; j_gene: TRBJ2-7; v_gene: TRBV9
CDR3aa: CATQRGGQTMGYTF; j_gene: TRBJ1-2; v_gene: TRBV15
CDR3aa: CASSKKGQGNTEAFF; j_gene: TRBJ1-1; v_gene: TRBV19
CDR3aa: CASSSRGAAPHTF; j_gene: TRBJ1-2; v_gene: TRBV19
CDR3aa: CASSLTSGGVYEQFF; j_gene: TRBJ2-1; v_gene: TRBV7-9
CDR3aa: CASSRKGGLTYRPQHF; j_gene: TRBJ1-5; v_gene: TRBV7-8
CDR3aa: CASSVHNEQFF; j_gene: TRBJ2-1; v_gene: TRBV6-6
CDR3aa: CASSLGQGVSYEQYF; j_gene: TRBJ2-7; v_gene: TRBV7-2
CDR3aa: CASSLPPGEPTGELFF; j_gene: TRBJ2-2; v_gene: TRBV7-9
CDR3aa: CASSLTGVGLAGGHEQYF; j_gene: TRBJ2-7; v_gene: TRBV19
CDR3aa: CASSLDSPRNTGELFF; j_gene: TRBJ2-2; v_gene: TRBV5-1
CDR3aa: CASSGGGRGRGSADTQYF; j_gene: TRBJ2-3; v_gene: TRBV25-1
CDR3aa: CASSPLGTGIYGYTF; j_gene: TRBJ1-2; v_gene: TRBV5-6
CDR3aa: CASSSQGAISSGSQETQYF; j_gene: TRBJ2-5; v_gene: TRBV5-1
CDR3aa: CSGSQRDEQYF; j_gene: TRBJ2-7; v_gene: TRBV29-1
CDR3aa: CASGDRSHRPQHF; j_gene: TRBJ1-5; v_gene: TRBV19
CDR3aa: CASSPPSGQGIFTGELFF; j_gene: TRBJ2-2; v_gene: TRBV7-3
CDR3aa: CASSALPGTEAFF; j_gene: TRBJ1-1; v_gene: TRBV5-1
CDR3aa: CASSESGRLGNGYTF; j_gene: TRBJ1-2; v_gene: TRBV6-1
CDR3aa: CASSLGMGQGAFFGYEQYF; j_gene: TRBJ2-7; v_gene: TRBV7-8
CDR3aa: CASSVSGGVDQYF; j_gene: TRBJ2-5; v_gene: TRBV25-1
CDR3aa: CASTADGRLTNQPQHF; j_gene: TRBJ1-5; v_gene: TRBV19
CDR3aa: CASGSVYGYTF; j_gene: TRBJ1-2; v_gene: TRBV5-1
CDR3aa: CAIRTGAVAEAFF; j_gene: TRBJ1-1; v_gene: TRBV10-3
CDR3aa: CAWSKGSMQPQHF; j_gene: TRBJ1-5; v_gene: TRBV30
CDR3aa: CASSYTGAKNIQYF; j_gene: TRBJ2-4; v_gene: TRBV6-5
CDR3aa: CASSLGVREKDEQYF; j_gene: TRBJ2-7; v_gene: TRBV7-9